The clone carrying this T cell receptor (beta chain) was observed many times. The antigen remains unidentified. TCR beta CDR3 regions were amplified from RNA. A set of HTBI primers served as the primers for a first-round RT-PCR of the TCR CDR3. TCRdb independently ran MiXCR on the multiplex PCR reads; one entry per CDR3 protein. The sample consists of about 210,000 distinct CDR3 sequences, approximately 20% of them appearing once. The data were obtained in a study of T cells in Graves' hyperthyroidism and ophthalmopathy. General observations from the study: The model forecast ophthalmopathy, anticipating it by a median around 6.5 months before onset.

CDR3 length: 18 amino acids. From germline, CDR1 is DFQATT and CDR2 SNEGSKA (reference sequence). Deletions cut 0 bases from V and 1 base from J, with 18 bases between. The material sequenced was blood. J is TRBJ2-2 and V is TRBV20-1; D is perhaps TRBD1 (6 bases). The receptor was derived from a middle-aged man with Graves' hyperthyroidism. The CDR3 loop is CSARDRIRTEQNTGELFF. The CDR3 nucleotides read TGCAGTGCTAGAGACCGGATAAGGACAGAACAGAACACCGGGGAGCTGTTTTTT.